Listed here are 3 T cell receptor beta chains from one sample, sequenced in a study of PD-L1 blockade in urothelial cancer. Repertoires were generated with immunoSEQ multiplex PCR, while TCRdb's copy carries only in-frame clones and drops some. There are some 40,000 clones in the sample; roughly 89% occur only once, and under 8.5% lies in the top ten. Time point in this sample: peripheral blood 6 weeks after treatment start. This specimen was PBMCs, taken around atezolizumab (anti-PD-L1) treatment. The receptors here all came from a man aged 70-80 years with urothelial cancer.

V usage is TRBV5-1 and J usage is TRBJ2-5; 10 nucleotides match TRBD1. CDR3 size: 15 residues. With V trimmed by 9 bases and J by 4 bases, 12 bases remained unmatched. From germline, CDR1 is SGHRS and CDR2 YFSETQ. Here the CDR3 reads CATRDRGYSGETQYF. Here the CDR3 DNA reads TGCGCCACGCGGGACAGGGGTTATTCGGGAGAGACCCAGTACTTC. Full variable domain (missing parts from reference TRBV5-1 and TRBJ2-5): KAGVTQTPRYLIKTRGQQVTLSCSPISGHRSVSWYQQTPGQGLQFLFEYFSETQRNKGNFPGRFSGRQFSNSRSEMNVSTLELGDSALYLCATRDRGYSGETQYFGPGTRLLVL.

V and J are TRBV5-5 and TRBJ2-7; D not certain. Germline CDR1 and CDR2: SGHKS and YYEKEE (reference sequence). The germline V and J ends were trimmed by 2 bases and 2 bases, with 8 bases remaining between them. This CDR3 has 13 residues. In DNA form, the CDR3 reads TGTGCCAGCAGCTTTGGCAGTACCTACGAGCAGTACTTC. Amino acid sequence: CASSFGSTYEQYF.

The V and J genes are TRBV11-2 and TRBJ2-2; 7 bases map to TRBD1. With V trimmed by 4 bases and J by 1 base, 0 bases remained unmatched. Germline V CDR1 and CDR2: SGHAT, FQNNGV. CDR3 length equals 14 residues. For the CDR3, the DNA is TGTGCCAGCAGCTGGGACAGGAACACCGGGGAGCTGTTTTTT. It yields the protein CASSWDRNTGELFF.